This TCR beta chain was sequenced for a study of T cells in Graves' hyperthyroidism and ophthalmopathy. It was RNA transcripts that yielded the amplified TCR beta CDR3 regions. The HTBI set primed first-round TCR CDR3 RT-PCR. From the multiplex PCR reads, TCRdb called clonotypes with MiXCR, one entry per CDR3 protein. The sample shows nearly 750,000 distinct CDR3 sequences, about 35% of them seen only once. The CDR3 runs to 17 residues. V lost 3 bases, J lost 5 bases, and 11 bases stayed unmatched. Germline CDR1 reads SGHTA; CDR2 reads FQGNSA. Study observations and caveats: Most thyroid clonotypes with frequency above 0.001 were detected in blood.

Remarks on this clonotype: Its antigen is not identified.

The sample taken for sequencing was blood. The TCR sequence derives from a middle-aged woman with Graves' hyperthyroidism. The chain joins TRBV7-2 to TRBJ2-2; the match to TRBD1 covers 8 bases. CDR3 sequence: CASSFWDRPRPTGELFF. The CDR3 DNA is TGTGCCAGCAGCTTCTGGGACAGGCCCCGACCTACCGGGGAGCTGTTTTTT.